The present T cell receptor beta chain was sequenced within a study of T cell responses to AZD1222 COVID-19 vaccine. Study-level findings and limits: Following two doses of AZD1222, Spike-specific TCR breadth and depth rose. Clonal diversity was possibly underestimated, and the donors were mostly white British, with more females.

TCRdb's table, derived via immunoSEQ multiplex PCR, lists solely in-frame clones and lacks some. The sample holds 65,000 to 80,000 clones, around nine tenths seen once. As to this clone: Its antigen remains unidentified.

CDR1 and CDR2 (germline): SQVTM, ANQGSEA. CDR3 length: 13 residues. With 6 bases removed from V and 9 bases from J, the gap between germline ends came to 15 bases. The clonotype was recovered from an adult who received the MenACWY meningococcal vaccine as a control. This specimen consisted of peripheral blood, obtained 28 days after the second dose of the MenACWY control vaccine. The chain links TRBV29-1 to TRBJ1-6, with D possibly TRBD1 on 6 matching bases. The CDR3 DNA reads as TGCAGCGTAGGCGACAGGCGCGGTTCACCCCTCCACTTT. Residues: CSVGDRRGSPLHF.